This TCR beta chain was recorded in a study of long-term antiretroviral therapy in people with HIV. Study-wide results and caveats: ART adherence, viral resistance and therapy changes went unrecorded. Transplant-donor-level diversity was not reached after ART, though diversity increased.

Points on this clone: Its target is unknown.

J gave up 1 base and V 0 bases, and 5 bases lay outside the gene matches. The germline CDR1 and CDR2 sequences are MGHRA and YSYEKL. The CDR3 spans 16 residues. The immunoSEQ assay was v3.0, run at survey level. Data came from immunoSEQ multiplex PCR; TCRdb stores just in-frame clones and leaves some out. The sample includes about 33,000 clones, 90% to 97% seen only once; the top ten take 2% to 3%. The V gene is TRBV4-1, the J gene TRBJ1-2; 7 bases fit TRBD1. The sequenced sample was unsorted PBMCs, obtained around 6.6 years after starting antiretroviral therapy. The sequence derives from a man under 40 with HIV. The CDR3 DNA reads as TGCGCCAGCAGCCAAGACCAGGGGGTGTATAACTATGGCTACACCTTC. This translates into CASSQDQGVYNYGYTF.